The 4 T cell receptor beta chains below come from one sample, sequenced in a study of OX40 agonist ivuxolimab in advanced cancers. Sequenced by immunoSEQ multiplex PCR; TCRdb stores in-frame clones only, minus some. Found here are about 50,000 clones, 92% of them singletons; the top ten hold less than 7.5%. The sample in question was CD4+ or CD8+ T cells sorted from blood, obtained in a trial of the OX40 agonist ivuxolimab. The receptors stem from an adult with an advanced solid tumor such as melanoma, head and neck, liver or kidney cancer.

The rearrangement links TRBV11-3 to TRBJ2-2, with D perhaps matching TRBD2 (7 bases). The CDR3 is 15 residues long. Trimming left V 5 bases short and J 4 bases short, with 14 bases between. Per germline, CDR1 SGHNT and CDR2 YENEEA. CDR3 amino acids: CASSPRGGSTGELFF. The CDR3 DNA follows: TGTGCCAGCAGCCCTAGGGGGGGGAGCACCGGGGAGCTGTTTTTT. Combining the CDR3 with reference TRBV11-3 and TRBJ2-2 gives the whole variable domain EAGVVQSPRYKIIEKKQPVAFWCNPISGHNTLYWYLQNLGQGPELLIRYENEEAVDDSQLPKDRFSAERLKGVDSTLKIQPAELGDSAVYLCASSPRGGSTGELFFGEGSRLTVL.

The CDR3 sequence is CASSEAAGNWHEQYF. The CDR3 nucleotides are TGTGCCAGCAGTGAAGCCGCGGGGAATTGGCACGAGCAGTACTTC. The chain joins TRBV6-1 to TRBJ2-7; a weak D match, TRBD2 (6 bases). Per the germline V gene, CDR1 is MNHNS and CDR2 is SASEGT. CDR3 length: 15 residues. V gave up 0 bases and J gave up 5 bases, with 14 bases separating them.

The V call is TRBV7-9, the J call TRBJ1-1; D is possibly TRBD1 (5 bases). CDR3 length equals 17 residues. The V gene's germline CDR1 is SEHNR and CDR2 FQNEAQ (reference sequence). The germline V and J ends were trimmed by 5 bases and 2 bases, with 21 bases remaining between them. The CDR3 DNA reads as TGTGCCAGCAGCCCCCGTAAGTCGGGGGGAAGAAACACTGAAGCTTTCTTT. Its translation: CASSPRKSGGRNTEAFF. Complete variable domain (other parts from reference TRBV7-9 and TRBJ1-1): DTGVSQNPRHKITKRGQNVTFRCDPISEHNRLYWYRQTLGQGPEFLTYFQNEAQLEKSRLLSDRFSAERPKGSFSTLEIQRTEQGDSAMYLCASSPRKSGGRNTEAFFGQGTRLTVV.

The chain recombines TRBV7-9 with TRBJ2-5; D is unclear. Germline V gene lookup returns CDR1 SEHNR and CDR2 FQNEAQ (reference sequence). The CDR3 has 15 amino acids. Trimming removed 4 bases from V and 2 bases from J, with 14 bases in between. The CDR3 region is CASSSPGAKQETQYF. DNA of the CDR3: TGTGCCAGCAGCTCCCCGGGCGCGAAACAAGAGACCCAGTACTTC.